Listed below are T cell receptor beta chains from one sample, sequenced in a study of regulatory T cells in long-lasting Graves disease. TCRdb reanalysed the multiplex PCR reads using MiXCR and keeps one entry per CDR3 protein. The table lists approximately 400,000 distinct CDR3 sequences, roughly 23% of them singletons. The sample consisted of peripheral blood mononuclear cells (PBMCs), taken when the disease was refractory, from a patient treated with antithyroid drugs. The receptors here all came from a woman aged 35 to 49 with Graves disease. CDR3s include the opening cysteine and the closing phenylalanine or tryptophan. The order of the fields is D gene, clone size, J gene, V gene, CDR3 protein, CDR3 DNA. The D gene is left open where the match is weak. Some rows have no size entry. The others give once, few or many, or a class for an expanded clone.

>TRBD2|-|TRBJ2-2|TRBV20-1
CSVPGLAGSGTGELFF
TGCAGTGTCCCGGGACTAGCGGGATCGGGGACCGGGGAGCTGTTTTTT
>-|many|TRBJ2-5|TRBV6-5
CASSFPGEGETQYF
TGTGCCAGCAGTTTCCCAGGGGAAGGCGAGACCCAGTACTTC
>TRBD2|-|TRBJ2-1|TRBV28
CASSLPGDYSYNEQFF
TGTGCCAGCAGCCTACCCGGGGACTACTCATACAATGAGCAGTTCTTC
>TRBD1|many|TRBJ2-6|TRBV6-1
CASSDFNRGRSGANVLTF
TGTGCCAGCAGTGACTTCAACAGGGGTCGCTCTGGGGCCAACGTCCTGACTTTC
>-|-|TRBJ2-5|TRBV15
CATSSRRGVAETQYF
TGTGCCACCAGCAGTCGGAGAGGTGTCGCGGAGACCCAGTACTTC
>-|few|TRBJ2-2|TRBV20-1
CSAREDSNTGELFF
TGCAGTGCTAGAGAGGACAGCAACACCGGGGAGCTGTTTTTT
>-|few|TRBJ1-1|TRBV5-1
CASSLELDPEAFF
TGCGCCAGCAGCTTGGAACTGGACCCTGAAGCTTTCTTT
>-|many|TRBJ2-2|TRBV13
CASSLPGPGELFF
TGTGCCAGCAGTTTGCCGGGGCCCGGGGAGCTGTTTTTT
>TRBD1|many|TRBJ1-5|TRBV28
CASIAGGAGNQPQHF
TGTGCCAGCATCGCAGGGGGCGCGGGCAATCAGCCCCAGCATTTT
>-|few|TRBJ1-6|TRBV7-9
CASSLDANSPLHF
TGTGCCAGCAGCTTAGATGCCAATTCACCCCTCCACTTT